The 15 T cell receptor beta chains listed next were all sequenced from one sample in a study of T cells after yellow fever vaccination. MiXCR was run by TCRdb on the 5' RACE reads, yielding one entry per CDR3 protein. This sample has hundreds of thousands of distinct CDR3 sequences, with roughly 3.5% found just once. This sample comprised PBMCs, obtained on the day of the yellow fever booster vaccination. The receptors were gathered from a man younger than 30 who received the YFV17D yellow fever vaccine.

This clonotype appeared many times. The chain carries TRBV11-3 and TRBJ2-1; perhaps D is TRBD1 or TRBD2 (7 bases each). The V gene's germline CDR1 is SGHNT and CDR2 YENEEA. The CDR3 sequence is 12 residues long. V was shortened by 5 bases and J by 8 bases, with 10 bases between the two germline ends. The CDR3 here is CASSQGGYEQFF. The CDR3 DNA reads TGTGCCAGCAGCCAGGGGGGGTATGAGCAGTTCTTC.

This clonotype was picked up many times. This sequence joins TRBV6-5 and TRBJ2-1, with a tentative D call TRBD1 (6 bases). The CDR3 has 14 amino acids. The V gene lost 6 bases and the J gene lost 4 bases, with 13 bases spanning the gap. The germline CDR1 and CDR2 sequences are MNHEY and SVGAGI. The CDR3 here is CASRRVQGYNEQFF. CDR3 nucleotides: TGTGCCAGCAGGAGGGTACAGGGATACAATGAGCAGTTCTTC.

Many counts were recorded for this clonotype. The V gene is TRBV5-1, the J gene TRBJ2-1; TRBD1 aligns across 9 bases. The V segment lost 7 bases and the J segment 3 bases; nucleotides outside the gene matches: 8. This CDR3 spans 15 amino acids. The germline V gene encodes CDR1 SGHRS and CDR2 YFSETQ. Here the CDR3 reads CASAVGTGFYNEQFF. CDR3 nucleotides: TGCGCCAGCGCCGTCGGGACAGGGTTCTACAATGAGCAGTTCTTC.

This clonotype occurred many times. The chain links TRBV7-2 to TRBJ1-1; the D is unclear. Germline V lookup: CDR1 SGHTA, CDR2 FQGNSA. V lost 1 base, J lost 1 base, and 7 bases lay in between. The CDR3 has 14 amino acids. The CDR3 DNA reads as TGTGCCAGCAGCTTAGGACTCAGGAACACTGAAGCTTTCTTT. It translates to CASSLGLRNTEAFF.

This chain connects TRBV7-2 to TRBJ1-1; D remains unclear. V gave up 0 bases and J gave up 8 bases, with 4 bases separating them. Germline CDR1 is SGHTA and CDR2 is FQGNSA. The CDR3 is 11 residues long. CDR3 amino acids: CASSLAQEAFF. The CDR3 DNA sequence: TGTGCCAGCAGCTTAGCCCAGGAAGCTTTCTTT.

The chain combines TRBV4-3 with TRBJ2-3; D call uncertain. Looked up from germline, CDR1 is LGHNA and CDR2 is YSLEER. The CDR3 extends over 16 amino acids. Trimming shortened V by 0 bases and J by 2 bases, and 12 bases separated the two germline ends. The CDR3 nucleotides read TGCGCCAGCAGCCAAGATCATGGCTTCTTCACAGATACGCAGTATTTT. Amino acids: CASSQDHGFFTDTQYF.

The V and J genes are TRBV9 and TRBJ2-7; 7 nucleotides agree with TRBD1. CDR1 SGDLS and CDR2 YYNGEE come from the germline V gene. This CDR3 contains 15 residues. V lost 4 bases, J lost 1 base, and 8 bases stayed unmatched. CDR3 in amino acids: CASSPTRTGSYEQYF. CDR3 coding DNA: TGTGCCAGCAGCCCTACGAGGACAGGTTCCTACGAGCAGTACTTC.

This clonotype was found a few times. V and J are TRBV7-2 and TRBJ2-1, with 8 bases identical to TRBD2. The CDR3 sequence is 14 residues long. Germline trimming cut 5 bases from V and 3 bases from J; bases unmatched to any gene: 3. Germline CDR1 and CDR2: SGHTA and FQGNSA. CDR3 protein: CASSRGGYYNEQFF. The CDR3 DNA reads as TGTGCCAGCAGCCGCGGGGGGTACTACAATGAGCAGTTCTTC. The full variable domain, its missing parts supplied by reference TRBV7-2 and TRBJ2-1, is GAGVSQSPSNKVTEKGKDVELRCDPISGHTALYWYRQSLGQGLEFLIYFQGNSAPDKSGLPSDRFSAERTGGSVSTLTIQRTQQEDSAVYLCASSRGGYYNEQFFGPGTRLTVL.

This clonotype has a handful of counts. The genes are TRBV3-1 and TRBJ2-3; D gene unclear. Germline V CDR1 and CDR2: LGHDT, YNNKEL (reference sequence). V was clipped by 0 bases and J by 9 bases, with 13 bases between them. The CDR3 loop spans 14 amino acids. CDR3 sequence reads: CASSQDGSYPTQYF. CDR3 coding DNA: TGTGCCAGCAGCCAAGATGGCAGCTACCCGACGCAGTATTTT.

CDR3 in amino acids: CASSRTKGYGYTF. Here the CDR3 DNA reads TGTGCCAGCAGCCGAACTAAGGGTTATGGCTACACCTTC. This chain joins TRBV3-1 and TRBJ1-2; D gene unclear. Trimming took off 4 bases at V and 5 bases at J, with 11 bases between the two ends. The CDR3 totals 13 residues. Germline V gives CDR1 LGHDT, CDR2 YNNKEL (reference sequence).

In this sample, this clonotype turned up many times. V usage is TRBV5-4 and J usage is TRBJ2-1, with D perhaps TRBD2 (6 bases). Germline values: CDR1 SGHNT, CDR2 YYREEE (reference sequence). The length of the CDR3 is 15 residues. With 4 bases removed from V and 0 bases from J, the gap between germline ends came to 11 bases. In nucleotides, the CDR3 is TGTGCCAGCAGCGGGGACTTGAGCTCCTACAATGAGCAGTTCTTC. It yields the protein CASSGDLSSYNEQFF.

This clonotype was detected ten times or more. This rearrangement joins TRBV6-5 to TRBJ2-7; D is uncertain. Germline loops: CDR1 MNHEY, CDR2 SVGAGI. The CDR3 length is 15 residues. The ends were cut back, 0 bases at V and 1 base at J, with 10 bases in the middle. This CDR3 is CASSYSYGESYEQYV. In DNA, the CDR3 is TGTGCCAGCAGTTACTCGTACGGAGAATCCTACGAGCAGTACGTC.

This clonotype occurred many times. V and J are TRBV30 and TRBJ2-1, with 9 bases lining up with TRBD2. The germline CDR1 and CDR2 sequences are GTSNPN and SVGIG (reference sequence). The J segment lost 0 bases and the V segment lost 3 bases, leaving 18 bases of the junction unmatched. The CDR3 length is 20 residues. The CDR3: CAWSGFPLSGGPVSYNEQFF. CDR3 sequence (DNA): TGTGCCTGGAGCGGGTTCCCGCTGAGCGGGGGGCCCGTCTCCTACAATGAGCAGTTCTTC.

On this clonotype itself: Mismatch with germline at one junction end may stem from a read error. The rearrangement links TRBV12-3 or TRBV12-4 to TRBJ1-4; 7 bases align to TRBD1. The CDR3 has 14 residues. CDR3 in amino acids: CASSLDRRNEKMFF. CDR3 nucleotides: TGTGCCAGCAGTCTGGACAGGAGGAATGAAAAAATGTTTTTT.

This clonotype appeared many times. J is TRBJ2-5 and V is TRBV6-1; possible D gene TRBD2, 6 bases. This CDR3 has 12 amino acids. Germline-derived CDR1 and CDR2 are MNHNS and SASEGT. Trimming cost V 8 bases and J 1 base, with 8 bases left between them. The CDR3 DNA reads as TGTGCCAGCCGGGGGAGCCAAGAGACCCAGTACTTC. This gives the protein CASRGSQETQYF.